The 20 T cell receptor beta chains listed next were all sequenced from one sample in a study of cytomegalovirus exposure and HLA in healthy donors. Profiling relied on immunoSEQ multiplex PCR, and the TCRdb table lists in-frame clones only, not all of them. The sample yields under 300,000 clones, 80% to 90% seen once. Sequencing was done on a sample of PBMCs. These receptors all stem from a woman in her late teens or twenties in good health and CMV-seronegative.

The rearrangement joins TRBV27 to TRBJ2-5; tentative D call: TRBD2 (5 bases). Trimming left V 4 bases short and J 0 bases short, with 15 bases between. This CDR3 comprises 16 residues. Germline CDR1 MNHEY, CDR2 SMNVEV (reference sequence). The CDR3 sequence is CASSYSVSFYQETQYF. The CDR3 DNA follows: TGTGCCAGCAGTTATAGCGTTTCCTTCTACCAAGAGACCCAGTACTTC.

The chain combines TRBV5-1 with TRBJ2-5; 10 nucleotides align to TRBD1. Trimming at V came to 2 bases and at J to 3 bases, leaving 1 base not matched to a gene. Germline assignment: CDR1 SGHRS and CDR2 YFSETQ. CDR3 length equals 14 residues. The CDR3 spells CASSFGTGEETQYF. CDR3 DNA sequence: TGCGCCAGCAGCTTCGGGACAGGGGAAGAGACCCAGTACTTC.

The chain couples TRBV29-1 to TRBJ2-1, with a possible D match to TRBD1 (5 bases). CDR3 length: 10 amino acids. The germline V and J ends were trimmed by 7 bases and 6 bases, with 7 bases remaining between them. Germline CDR1 SQVTM, CDR2 ANQGSEA. For the CDR3, the DNA is TGCAGCGCGACAGTCAATGAGCAGTTCTTC. It is translated as CSATVNEQFF.

The sample holds one count of this clone. J is TRBJ2-7 and V is TRBV29-1; TRBD1 might be the D (6 bases). There are 15 residues in the CDR3. Germline CDR1 and CDR2: SQVTM and ANQGSEA. The V end was cut by 5 bases, the J end by 1 base, with 18 bases between. The CDR3 protein is CSVTPPGQGSYEQYF. CDR3 DNA: TGCAGCGTTACCCCTCCGGGACAAGGTTCCTACGAGCAGTACTTC.

This clone was detected only once. J is TRBJ2-3 and V is TRBV4-2, with TRBD2 identical over 9 bases. The V gene end was trimmed by 0 bases and the J gene end by 2 bases; junction bases not matched to a gene: 9. This CDR3 has 18 amino acids. CDR1 LGHNA and CDR2 YNFKEQ come from the germline V gene. The CDR3 spells CASSQDRGGLAPTDTQYF. CDR3 nucleotides: TGTGCCAGCAGCCAAGATAGGGGGGGACTAGCCCCCACAGATACGCAGTATTTT.

The V call is TRBV28, the J call TRBJ2-7, with D perhaps matching TRBD1 (6 bases). The CDR3 sequence is 12 residues long. CDR1 is MDHEN and CDR2 is SYDVKM in the germline V gene. V lost 6 bases and J lost 5, with 11 bases in between. CDR3 in amino acids: CASRSNRDEQYF. CDR3 coding DNA: TGTGCCAGCAGATCCAACAGGGACGAGCAGTACTTC.

The chain couples TRBV27 to TRBJ2-7, with 12 bases lining up with TRBD1. There are 14 residues in the CDR3. Germline loops: CDR1 MNHEY, CDR2 SMNVEV (reference sequence). Losses at the gene ends were 4 bases for V and 5 bases for J; bases not matched to a gene: 3. CDR3 sequence: CASSSGTGGHEQYF. The CDR3 DNA reads as TGTGCCAGCAGTTCCGGGACAGGGGGCCACGAGCAGTACTTC.

The chain joins TRBV5-3 to TRBJ1-5, with D uncertain. TRBV5-3 is assigned to the ORF class and has an uncertain function. The CDR3 extends over 13 amino acids. V lost 5 bases and J 1 base, leaving 7 bases between the germline ends. The CDR3 bases are TGTGCCAGAAGAGGAGGGAGCAATCAGCCCCAGCATTTT. This codes for CARRGGSNQPQHF.

The gene calls are TRBV19 and TRBJ1-1; D call uncertain. The V end lost 7 bases, the J end lost 4 bases, and 10 bases lay between the germline ends. CDR1 and CDR2 from the germline V gene are LNHDA and SQIVND (reference sequence). CDR3 size: 12 residues. CDR3 nucleotides: TGTGCCAGTAATGGGAGGAGCACTGAAGCTTTCTTT. Amino acid sequence: CASNGRSTEAFF. Supplemented by reference TRBV19 and TRBJ1-1, the full variable domain reads DGGITQSPKYLFRKEGQNVTLSCEQNLNHDAMYWYRQDPGQGLRLIYYSQIVNDFQKGDIAEGYSVSREKKESFPLTVTSAQKNPTAFYLCASNGRSTEAFFGQGTRLTVV.

The chain joins TRBV7-9 to TRBJ2-1; TRBD2 agrees at 13 bases. The ends lost 5 bases at V and 9 bases at J; junction bases unmatched: 13. CDR3 length equals 17 residues. Germline loops: CDR1 SEHNR, CDR2 FQNEAQ (reference sequence). The CDR3 is CASSRGLAGVGLGEQFF. The CDR3 DNA follows: TGTGCCAGCAGCCGTGGACTAGCGGGAGTCGGTCTCGGTGAGCAGTTCTTC.

The rearrangement uses TRBV27 and TRBJ2-1, with 9 bases fitting TRBD1. V was pared by 3 bases and J by 7 bases, with 7 bases of the junction left unmatched. The CDR3 contains 15 residues. Per germline, CDR1 MNHEY and CDR2 SMNVEV (reference sequence). The CDR3 reads CASSLLGTGLNEQFF. The CDR3 DNA reads as TGTGCCAGCAGTTTGTTGGGGACAGGGTTAAATGAGCAGTTCTTC.

The chain links TRBV13 to TRBJ2-7; TRBD1 might be the D (5 bases). CDR3 length: 15 residues. The germline CDR1 and CDR2 sequences are PRHDT and FYEKMQ (reference sequence). V was clipped by 5 bases and J by 3 bases, with 17 bases between them. This chain's CDR3 is CASSTHPTDLYEQYF. DNA for the CDR3: TGTGCCAGCAGCACCCACCCGACAGACCTCTACGAGCAGTACTTC.

This clone was detected only a few times. This chain uses TRBV2 with TRBJ1-5, with D perhaps TRBD1 (6 bases). CDR1 is SNHLY and CDR2 is FYNNEI in the germline V gene. The CDR3 sequence is 15 residues long. Trimming stripped 6 bases from V and 9 bases from J, with 21 bases between. CDR3 sequence: CASRSTDRTSGPQHF. In DNA, the CDR3 is TGTGCCAGCAGGTCCACCGACAGGACCTCCGGGCCCCAGCATTTT.

The chain uses TRBV6-5 and TRBJ1-3, with a possible D match to TRBD1 (5 bases). Germline V gene data show CDR1 as MNHEY and CDR2 as SVGAGI. The CDR3 totals 15 residues. Trimming cost V 6 bases and J 0 bases, with 12 bases left between them. The CDR3 nucleotides read TGTGCCAGCAGCCTGGACACCCTCTCTGGAAACACCATATATTTT. Protein sequence: CASSLDTLSGNTIYF.

The chain combines TRBV15 with TRBJ2-1; 10 bases are shared with TRBD1. This CDR3 spans 14 amino acids. V was pared by 9 bases and J by 1 base, with 3 bases of the junction left unmatched. The germline CDR1 and CDR2 sequences are LNHNV and YYDKDF (reference sequence). The CDR3 sequence: CATRGQGSYNEQFF. The CDR3 DNA follows: TGTGCCACTAGGGGACAGGGGTCCTACAATGAGCAGTTCTTC.

The CDR3 sequence: CASSLERVEAFF. CDR3 coding DNA: TGTGCCAGCAGCTTAGAGAGGGTAGAAGCTTTCTTT. This rearrangement joins TRBV7-8 to TRBJ1-1; D call uncertain. CDR1 and CDR2 (germline): SGHVS, FQNEAQ. The CDR3 has 12 residues. V lost 1 base to trimming and J lost 8 bases, with 8 bases between them.

The V call is TRBV30, the J call TRBJ1-2; D perhaps matches TRBD1 (5 bases). This CDR3 spans 15 amino acids. V was pared by 4 bases and J by 4 bases, with 19 bases between. CDR1 is GTSNPN, CDR2 SVGIG, per germline (reference sequence). CDR3 DNA: TGTGCCTGGATCCCCTTTTGGGGGAGGAGCTATGGCTACACCTTC. Protein sequence: CAWIPFWGRSYGYTF.

The rearrangement uses TRBV29-1 and TRBJ2-7; TRBD1 matches 7 bases. V lost 7 bases to trimming and J lost 3 bases; unmatched junction nucleotides: 9. Germline V CDR1 and CDR2: SQVTM, ANQGSEA. This CDR3 is built from 13 residues. CDR3 sequence: CSATTGSSYEQYF. DNA for the CDR3: TGCAGCGCCACGACAGGGTCTAGCTACGAGCAGTACTTC.

V usage is TRBV7-9 and J usage is TRBJ1-2, with 10 bases that match TRBD1. The J segment lost 2 bases and the V segment lost 6 bases, leaving 0 bases of the junction unmatched. The germline gives CDR1 SEHNR, CDR2 FQNEAQ (reference sequence). The CDR3 is 13 amino acids. This chain's CDR3 is CASRDRGNYGYTF. The CDR3 DNA sequence: TGTGCCAGCAGGGACAGGGGGAACTATGGCTACACCTTC.

The chain uses TRBV19 and TRBJ1-5; TRBD1 is a possible D gene (6 bases). In germline, CDR1 is LNHDA, CDR2 SQIVND (reference sequence). Deletions cut 0 bases from V and 9 bases from J, with 12 bases between. CDR3 size: 14 residues. In DNA form, the CDR3 reads TGTGCCAGTAGTATAGATCAGGGGTCAGGGCCCCAGCATTTT. It translates to CASSIDQGSGPQHF.